The 20 T cell receptor beta chains below all came from one sample that was sequenced in a study of cytomegalovirus exposure and HLA in healthy donors. The PCR employed 60 Vbeta primers together with 13 Jbeta primers. The repertoire was sequenced with immunoSEQ multiplex PCR; TCRdb's copy has only in-frame clones and lacks some. Of about 37,000 clones in the sample, roughly 76% were seen once. Sequencing used PBMCs. The source is a woman between 40 and 50 years old in good health and CMV-seronegative.

V gene TRBV7-3 combines with J gene TRBJ1-5; D is undetermined. The CDR3 loop spans 18 amino acids. Germline-derived CDR1 and CDR2 are SGHTA and FQGTGA. The ends were cut back, 2 bases at V and 0 bases at J, with 17 bases in the middle. The CDR3 protein is CASSLERRRRLSNQPQHF. DNA for the CDR3: TGTGCCAGCAGCTTAGAGCGTCGGAGGAGACTTAGCAATCAGCCCCAGCATTTT.

The rearrangement uses TRBV29-1 and TRBJ2-6; 7 positions agree with TRBD2. The CDR3 spans 16 residues. J gave up 0 bases and V 6 bases, and 8 bases lay outside the gene matches. Germline loops: CDR1 SQVTM, CDR2 ANQGSEA. The CDR3 spells CSVGGLSLSGANVLTF. In nucleotides, the CDR3 is TGCAGCGTGGGAGGGCTCTCCCTCTCTGGGGCCAACGTCCTGACTTTC. The variable domain in full, with the rest retrieved from reference TRBV29-1 and TRBJ2-6, is SAVISQKPSRDICQRGTSLTIQCQVDSQVTMMFWYRQQPGQSLTLIATANQGSEATYESGFVIDKFPISRPNLTFSTLTVSNMSPEDSSIYLCSVGGLSLSGANVLTFGAGSRLTVL.

This clone was seen a handful of times. V is TRBV7-3 and J is TRBJ2-5; tentative D call: TRBD1 (6 bases). This CDR3 has 15 amino acids. Germline V lookup: CDR1 SGHTA, CDR2 FQGTGA. Trimming left V 3 bases short and J 2 bases short, with 13 bases between. For the CDR3, the DNA is TGTGCCAGCAGCTTGGGGGCCGGGGCGCAAGAGACCCAGTACTTC. Amino acids: CASSLGAGAQETQYF. The variable domain in full, with the rest retrieved from reference TRBV7-3 and TRBJ2-5, is GAGVSQTPSNKVTEKGKYVELRCDPISGHTALYWYRQSLGQGPEFLIYFQGTGAADDSGLPNDRFFAVRPEGSVSTLKIQRTERGDSAVYLCASSLGAGAQETQYFGPGTRLLVL.

The V call is TRBV6-1, the J call TRBJ2-3, with 8 bases aligning to TRBD1. CDR1 and CDR2 from the germline V gene are MNHNS and SASEGT. The CDR3 has 13 residues. Trimming cost V 1 base and J 11 bases; bases outside gene matches: 5. CDR3 loop: CASSEGNRGEQYF. The CDR3 bases are TGTGCCAGCAGTGAAGGGAACAGGGGGGAGCAGTATTTT.

The chain joins TRBV7-2 to TRBJ1-2; D is perhaps TRBD1 (5 bases). The CDR3 sequence is 16 residues long. From germline, CDR1 is SGHTA and CDR2 FQGNSA. V shed 4 bases and J shed 4 bases, with 19 bases lying between them. The CDR3 is CASSSEGPPISYGYTF. CDR3 sequence (DNA): TGTGCCAGCAGCTCGGAGGGACCGCCGATTAGCTATGGCTACACCTTC.

This sequence joins TRBV5-6 and TRBJ1-2, with D uncertain. Trimming removed 4 bases at V and 8 bases at J, with 12 bases between. The CDR3 has 12 residues. Germline-derived CDR1 and CDR2 are SGHDT and YYEEEE. CDR3 sequence: CASSAGPRGYTF. In DNA, the CDR3 is TGTGCCAGCAGCGCGGGCCCGCGGGGCTACACCTTC. The full variable domain, rest sourced from reference TRBV5-6 and TRBJ1-2, is DAGVTQSPTHLIKTRGQQVTLRCSPKSGHDTVSWYQQALGQGPQFIFQYYEEEERQRGNFPDRFSGHQFPNYSSELNVNALLLGDSALYLCASSAGPRGYTFGSGTRLTVV.

Only one count was recorded for this clone. The chain uses TRBV6-1 and TRBJ2-7; tentatively, D is TRBD1 (6 bases). The V end was cut by 3 bases, the J end by 5 bases, with 14 bases between. The germline gives CDR1 MNHNS, CDR2 SASEGT. This CDR3 is 14 amino acids long. In DNA form, the CDR3 reads TGTGCCAGCAGTGACGGGGCAGGGGCGGACGAGCAGTACTTC. Translated, it gives CASSDGAGADEQYF.

The DNA for the CDR3 is TGTGCCAGCAGACGGAGAGCAGGGTTGAACACTGAAGCTTTCTTT. This codes for CASRRRAGLNTEAFF. The chain recombines TRBV5-6 with TRBJ1-1, with a weak D call TRBD1 (5 bases). V was trimmed by 5 bases and J by 0 bases, leaving 14 bases between them. The CDR3 is made up of 15 amino acids. Germline V gives CDR1 SGHDT, CDR2 YYEEEE.

The J gene is TRBJ1-2, the V gene TRBV6-6; D ambiguous. Germline CDR1 reads MNHNY; CDR2 reads SVGAGI (reference sequence). The CDR3 is 10 amino acids. Trimming shortened V by 3 bases and J by 7 bases, and 3 bases separated the two germline ends. CDR3 DNA: TGTGCCAGCAGTTATAGTGGCTACACCTTC. It codes for CASSYSGYTF.

The chain has TRBV5-1 and TRBJ2-7; a weak D match, TRBD1 (6 bases). Germline assignment: CDR1 SGHRS and CDR2 YFSETQ. The CDR3 runs 14 residues. Trimming pared 5 bases from V and 4 bases from J, leaving 16 bases between. This CDR3 reads CASRPDQGHYEQYV. The CDR3 DNA follows: TGCGCCAGCAGACCCGACCAGGGACATTACGAGCAGTACGTC.

The V and J genes are TRBV2 and TRBJ1-2, with D tentatively TRBD1 (5 bases). Germline V gives CDR1 SNHLY, CDR2 FYNNEI. The CDR3 is made up of 14 amino acids. V lost 4 bases to trimming and J lost 8 bases, with 17 bases between them. The CDR3 DNA sequence: TGTGCCAGCAGTGCTTCGTGGGGCCCCGGGGGCTACACCTTC. Translation: CASSASWGPGGYTF.

The V call is TRBV5-1, the J call TRBJ1-4; D is uncertain. From germline, CDR1 is SGHRS and CDR2 YFSETQ. This CDR3 comprises 13 residues. V lost 2 bases to trimming and J lost 6 bases, with 8 bases between them. The CDR3 nucleotides are TGCGCCAGCAGCTTTTCCGGGGATGAAAAACTGTTTTTT. Amino acids: CASSFSGDEKLFF. Full variable domain (outside the CDR3, taken from reference TRBV5-1 and TRBJ1-4): KAGVTQTPRYLIKTRGQQVTLSCSPISGHRSVSWYQQTPGQGLQFLFEYFSETQRNKGNFPGRFSGRQFSNSRSEMNVSTLELGDSALYLCASSFSGDEKLFFGSGTQLSVL.

The chain is built from TRBV6-5 and TRBJ2-1, with 8 bases lining up with TRBD2. This CDR3 is built from 13 residues. Per the germline V gene, CDR1 is MNHEY and CDR2 is SVGAGI. V shed 5 bases, J shed 9 bases, and the junction held 6 bases outside the gene matches. CDR3 sequence reads: CASSPPGGLEQFF. CDR3 DNA sequence: TGTGCCAGCAGTCCCCCGGGGGGGCTTGAGCAGTTCTTC.

V and J are TRBV28 and TRBJ2-1, with no clear D. Germline V gives CDR1 MDHEN, CDR2 SYDVKM. Trimming took 6 bases from V and 0 from J, leaving 3 bases between them. The CDR3 runs to 12 residues. In DNA, the CDR3 is TGTGCCAGCAGGAGCTCCTACAATGAGCAGTTCTTC. Residues: CASRSSYNEQFF. Drawing the rest from reference TRBV28 and TRBJ2-1, the complete variable domain is DVKVTQSSRYLVKRTGEKVFLECVQDMDHENMFWYRQDPGLGLRLIYFSYDVKMKEKGDIPEGYSVSREKKERFSLILESASTNQTSMYLCASRSSYNEQFFGPGTRLTVL.

In nucleotides, the CDR3 is TGTGCCAGCAGTGAAACCGGAGGGAAAGCGGATGAGCAGTTCTTC. It is translated as CASSETGGKADEQFF. The rearrangement uses TRBV25-1 and TRBJ2-1; tentative D call: TRBD2 (6 bases). The germline V gene encodes CDR1 MGHDK and CDR2 SYGVNS. V lost 2 bases and J 8 bases, leaving 16 bases between the germline ends. The CDR3 consists of 15 residues.

V and J are TRBV2 and TRBJ2-1; 8 bases match TRBD2. The CDR3 runs 13 residues. V gave up 8 bases and J gave up 8 bases; unmatched junction bases: 8. From germline, CDR1 is SNHLY and CDR2 FYNNEI. The CDR3 bases are TGTGCCAGCGCCCGGGAAGCGGGGGATGAGCAGTTCTTC. The encoded protein is CASAREAGDEQFF. Using reference TRBV2 and TRBJ2-1 for the parts outside the CDR3, the full variable domain is EPEVTQTPSHQVTQMGQEVILRCVPISNHLYFYWYRQILGQKVEFLVSFYNNEISEKSEIFDDQFSVERPDGSNFTLKIRSTKLEDSAMYFCASAREAGDEQFFGPGTRLTVL.

This chain connects TRBV6-5 to TRBJ1-1; TRBD1 matches 7 bases. V gave up 6 bases and J gave up 4 bases; unmatched junction bases: 11. This CDR3 spans 15 amino acids. CDR1 and CDR2 (germline): MNHEY, SVGAGI. The DNA for the CDR3 is TGTGCCAGCAGAGAGAGTGACAGGGAGGCCACTGAAGCTTTCTTT. Its translation is CASRESDREATEAFF.

The CDR3 here is CASSVSGESYREQFF. As DNA, the CDR3 is TGTGCCAGCAGCGTAAGCGGGGAGAGCTATCGGGAGCAGTTCTTC. This chain joins TRBV7-2 and TRBJ2-1; 7 bases are shared with TRBD2. Germline trimming cut 5 bases from V and 10 bases from J; bases unmatched to any gene: 14. The germline CDR1 and CDR2 sequences are SGHTA and FQGNSA. This CDR3 has 15 amino acids. Looking up the rest from reference TRBV7-2 and TRBJ2-1 gives the full variable domain: GAGVSQSPSNKVTEKGKDVELRCDPISGHTALYWYRQSLGQGLEFLIYFQGNSAPDKSGLPSDRFSAERTGGSVSTLTIQRTQQEDSAVYLCASSVSGESYREQFFGPGTRLTVL.

The rearrangement links TRBV11-2 to TRBJ1-1; TRBD1 is a possible D gene (5 bases). Germline CDR1 SGHAT, CDR2 FQNNGV. This CDR3 is 15 amino acids long. V shed 2 bases and J shed 3 bases, with 13 bases lying between them. This CDR3 is CASSLSSRGDTEAFF. CDR3 in DNA: TGTGCCAGCAGCTTATCTAGCCGGGGGGACACTGAAGCTTTCTTT. Variable domain in full (rest from reference TRBV11-2 and TRBJ1-1): EAGVAQSPRYKIIEKRQSVAFWCNPISGHATLYWYQQILGQGPKLLIQFQNNGVVDDSQLPKDRFSAERLKGVDSTLKIQPAKLEDSAVYLCASSLSSRGDTEAFFGQGTRLTVV.

The rearrangement uses TRBV9 and TRBJ1-1; no reliable D call. The CDR3 spans 13 residues. The germline gives CDR1 SGDLS, CDR2 YYNGEE. The ends were cut back, 2 bases at V and 0 bases at J, with 5 bases in the middle. The CDR3 bases are TGTGCCAGCAGCGTTACGGTGAACACTGAAGCTTTCTTT. This translates into CASSVTVNTEAFF.